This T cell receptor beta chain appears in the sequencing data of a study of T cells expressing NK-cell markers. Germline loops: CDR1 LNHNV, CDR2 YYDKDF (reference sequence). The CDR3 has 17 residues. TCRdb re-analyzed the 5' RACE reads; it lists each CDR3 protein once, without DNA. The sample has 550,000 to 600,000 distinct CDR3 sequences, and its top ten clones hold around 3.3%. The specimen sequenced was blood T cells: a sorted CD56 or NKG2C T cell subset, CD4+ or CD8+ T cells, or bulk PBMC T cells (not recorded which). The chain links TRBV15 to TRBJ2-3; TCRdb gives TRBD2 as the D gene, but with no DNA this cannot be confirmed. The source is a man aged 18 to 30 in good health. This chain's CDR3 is CATSRRDSGEGRDTQYF. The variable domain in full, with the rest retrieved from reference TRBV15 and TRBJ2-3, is DAMVIQNPRYQVTQFGKPVTLSCSQTLNHNVMYWYQQKSSQAPKLLFHYYDKDFNNEADTPDNFQSRRPNTSFCFLDIRSPGLGDTAMYLCATSRRDSGEGRDTQYFGPGTRLTVL.